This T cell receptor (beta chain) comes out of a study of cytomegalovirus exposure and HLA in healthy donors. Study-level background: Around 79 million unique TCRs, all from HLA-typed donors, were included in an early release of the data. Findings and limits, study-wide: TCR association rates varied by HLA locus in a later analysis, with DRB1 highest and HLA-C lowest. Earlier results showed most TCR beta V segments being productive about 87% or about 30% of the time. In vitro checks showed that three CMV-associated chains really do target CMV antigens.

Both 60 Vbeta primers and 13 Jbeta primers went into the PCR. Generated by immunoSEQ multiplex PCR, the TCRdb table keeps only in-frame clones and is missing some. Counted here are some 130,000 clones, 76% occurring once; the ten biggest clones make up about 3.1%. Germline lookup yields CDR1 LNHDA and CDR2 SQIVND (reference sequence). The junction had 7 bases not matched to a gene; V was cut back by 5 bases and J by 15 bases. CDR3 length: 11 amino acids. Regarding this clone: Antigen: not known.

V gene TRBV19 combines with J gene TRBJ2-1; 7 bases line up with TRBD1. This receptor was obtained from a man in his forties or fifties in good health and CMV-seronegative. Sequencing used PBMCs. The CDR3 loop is CASSGWDSPFF. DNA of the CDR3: TGTGCCAGTAGTGGTTGGGACAGTCCGTTCTTC.